This T cell receptor (beta chain) was profiled in a study of T cell responses to AZD1222 COVID-19 vaccine (dated by TCRdb to about 2021). Context from the whole study: A total of around 240 trial participants underwent TCR sequencing, of whom approximately 210 received two doses of AZD1222 and around 26 received two doses of the MenACWY control vaccine. Enrollment into the trials was organized by age into subgroups of 18-55, 56-69 and 70-plus years, and those subgroups contained roughly 160, 29 and 62 TCR-sequenced participants, respectively. General findings and caveats noted by the study authors: The 56-69-year group was small, and its depth increase did not reach significance, likely because of low power. Conclusions about previously exposed vaccinees are limited, since just five to seven AZD1222 recipients were seropositive for SARS-CoV-2 at baseline. CD4 TCRs associated with the vaccine covered the entire spike protein, and the dominant responses were in regions 160-218 and 743-854. Epitopes outside the regions mutated in the B.1.351 and B.1.1.7 variants were reportedly recognized by nearly half of the unique spike-specific TCRs. Because no samples from the day 14 peak response were available, repertoires could be characterized only after the peak T cell response. After two AZD1222 doses, spike-specific TCR breadth and depth were significantly higher than at day 0 and than in MenACWY recipients. Participants were mostly white British, with more females than males. The authors suggested clonal diversity may have been underestimated.

The CDR3 regions of human TCRbeta chains were analyzed by immunosequencing. The published analysis was carried out like this. TCRs in the repertoires were compared against a reference library of SARS-CoV-2-specific TCRs that had been generated with the MIRA antigen-specificity platform. Breadth meant the fraction of unique TCRs that were SARS-CoV-2-associated, whereas depth meant the fraction of total T cells that were SARS-CoV-2-associated. Using the MIRA data, each spike-specific TCR was assigned both to the spike region to which the TCR was reactive and to a CD4 or CD8 class. Log10-transformed breadth and depth values were compared by one-way ANOVA with Sidak's multiple comparisons tests. TCRdb re-hosts the immuneACCESS table, in-frame sequences only. Its copies lack some clones; in the studies checked, an unresolved V gene accounts for under half of them, and the cause for the rest is not known. That table supplies the V and J calls and clone size; D and trimming were determined from the DNA. The sample table holds 90,000 to 150,000 clones, of which around nine tenths were seen once. The ten largest clones represent around 3.8% of the sample.

With regard to this clone: What this receptor recognizes is not known. Qualities for individual bases were not recorded, and no much larger clone is one base off.

V and J are truncated by 4 bases and 10 bases respectively, leaving an intervening sequence of 12 bases. There are 12 amino acids in the CDR3, from cysteine to phenylalanine inclusive. The sequence is cut down to CDR3 DNA, 36 bases in frame from base 1. CDR1 SGHNT and CDR2 YYREEE are derived from the germline V gene (reference sequence). Explained via the paper, the time point label denotes: about 28 days (+/-7) after the second vaccine dose. Because spike-specific TCR depth and breadth did not differ between the two schedules, AZD1222 recipients who got a second dose at roughly 4 weeks were pooled with those who got a second dose at roughly 12 weeks. Samples from vaccinated people were obtained from the UK trials COV001 and COV002, which included a single-blind randomized controlled phase 2/3 trial of AZD1222 (ChAdOx1 nCoV-19) in healthy adults. For TCRbeta chain sequencing, PBMC samples from trial participants were taken at day 0 and at day 28 after the second dose.

The clonotype comes from an adult who received the AZD1222 COVID-19 vaccine. The sample was peripheral blood, taken 28 days after the second AZD1222 dose. Recombination joined TRBV5-4 with TRBJ2-1; the D gene may be TRBD1 or TRBD2, since each aligns over 5 bases. The CDR3 here reads CASSPGPLEQFF. Here is the DNA: TGTGCCAGCAGCCCGGGACCATTGGAGCAGTTCTTC.